This passage covers 18 T cell receptor beta chains from one sample sequenced in a study of T-cell reconstitution after alpha-beta-depleted transplantation in children. A library of TCRbeta sequences, prepared with unique molecular identifiers, was generated. Using its own MiXCR run on the PCR reads, TCRdb lists one record per CDR3 protein. The table records a few hundred thousand distinct CDR3 sequences, around 9.7% of them present only once. The sequenced sample was PBMCs from the stem cell graft donor, obtained from the stem cell graft. The receptors stem from a human donor who donated a stem cell graft to a child with SCID.

This clonotype was counted at least ten times. The V call is TRBV4-1, the J call TRBJ1-5; 7 bases align to TRBD1. There are 16 residues in the CDR3. The germline V gene encodes CDR1 MGHRA and CDR2 YSYEKL. V dropped 1 base and J dropped 7; count of bases not matched to a gene: 10. In DNA form, the CDR3 reads TGCGCCAGCAGCCAAGGCACAGGGAAGGGGGCCCAGCCCCAGCATTTT. Protein sequence: CASSQGTGKGAQPQHF.

CDR3 in amino acids: CASSLLQTGANVLTF. The CDR3 coding sequence is TGTGCCAGCAGTTTATTGCAGACCGGGGCCAACGTCCTGACTTTC. The genes are TRBV12-3 or TRBV12-4 and TRBJ2-6; D call uncertain. V was shortened by 2 bases and J by 4 bases, with 9 bases between the two germline ends. The CDR3 covers 15 residues.

This clonotype was recorded many times. The V call is TRBV27, the J call TRBJ2-2; D is unclear. Germline V gives CDR1 MNHEY, CDR2 SMNVEV (reference sequence). V was cut by 0 bases and J by 7 bases, with 12 bases left in between. The CDR3 runs 15 residues. In DNA form, the CDR3 reads TGTGCCAGCAGTTTATCGCTCTGGTCCGGCGGGGAGCTGTTTTTT. This sequence encodes CASSLSLWSGGELFF.

This clonotype was detected ten times or more. The rearrangement uses TRBV14 and TRBJ1-2, with D uncertain. The CDR3 has 13 residues. Germline lookup yields CDR1 SGHDN and CDR2 FVKESK. Trimming pared 2 bases from V and 2 bases from J, leaving 6 bases between. CDR3 amino acids: CASSQNLNYGYTF. The CDR3 nucleotides are TGTGCCAGCAGCCAAAACCTAAACTATGGCTACACCTTC.

In its sample, this clonotype was seen many times. The rearrangement joins TRBV7-2 to TRBJ2-5; D ambiguous. Trimming took off 2 bases at V and 2 bases at J, with 9 bases between the two ends. The germline V gene encodes CDR1 SGHTA and CDR2 FQGNSA. This CDR3 comprises 14 residues. CDR3 region: CASSLSAPQETQYF. The CDR3, as DNA: TGTGCCAGCAGCTTATCGGCTCCGCAAGAGACCCAGTACTTC.

This clonotype was observed many times. V and J are TRBV20-1 and TRBJ2-1, with D unclear. V was shortened by 1 base and J by 7 bases, with 11 bases between the two germline ends. The CDR3 is 13 residues long. Germline assignment: CDR1 DFQATT and CDR2 SNEGSKA (reference sequence). The CDR3 loop reads CSARVGSKNEQFF. CDR3 DNA sequence: TGCAGTGCTAGAGTCGGCAGTAAAAATGAGCAGTTCTTC.

The sample holds many counts of this clonotype. The chain is built from TRBV7-2 and TRBJ1-5; tentative D call: TRBD1 (6 bases). Between the trimmed V and J ends, which lost 1 base and 1 base, there was a span of 11 bases. The CDR3 is made up of 16 amino acids. Germline V gene sequence: CDR1 SGHTA, CDR2 FQGNSA. CDR3 DNA sequence: TGTGCCAGCAGCTTAGGGTCAGGGGAGAGCAATCAGCCCCAGCATTTT. Translation: CASSLGSGESNQPQHF.

Worth noting for this clonotype: This may be a read error, as it is one base from a much larger clone. The V call is TRBV5-1, the J call TRBJ1-5; D remains unclear. This CDR3 has 13 amino acids. Germline lookup yields CDR1 SGHRS and CDR2 YFSETQ. The CDR3 loop reads CARSPDHNQPQHF. DNA of the CDR3: TGCGCCCGCAGCCCCGACCACAATCAGCCCCAGCATTTT.

This clonotype was found many times. The gene calls are TRBV5-1 and TRBJ1-1; D ambiguous. The length of the CDR3 is 13 residues. V was pared by 5 bases and J by 1 base, with 9 bases between. CDR1 and CDR2 (germline): SGHRS, YFSETQ. CDR3 nucleotide sequence: TGCGCCAGCAGTTATAACAGGAACACTGAAGCTTTCTTT. Translation: CASSYNRNTEAFF. Full variable domain (outside the CDR3, taken from reference TRBV5-1 and TRBJ1-1): KAGVTQTPRYLIKTRGQQVTLSCSPISGHRSVSWYQQTPGQGLQFLFEYFSETQRNKGNFPGRFSGRQFSNSRSEMNVSTLELGDSALYLCASSYNRNTEAFFGQGTRLTVV.

This clonotype occurred many times. The genes are TRBV3-1 and TRBJ2-3; TRBD2 matches at 7 bases. The germline V gene encodes CDR1 LGHDT and CDR2 YNNKEL (reference sequence). The CDR3 covers 19 residues. V shed 0 bases and J 2 bases; nucleotides not matched to a gene: 14. Here the CDR3 reads CASSQEGYGRGEPTDTQYF. Here the CDR3 DNA reads TGTGCCAGCAGCCAAGAAGGATATGGACGGGGGGAACCCACAGATACGCAGTATTTT.

This clonotype came up many times. V gene TRBV7-9 combines with J gene TRBJ1-2, with D hard to call. The length of the CDR3 is 13 residues. CDR1 is SEHNR, CDR2 FQNEAQ, per germline (reference sequence). V was clipped by 7 bases and J by 4 bases, with 13 bases between them. The DNA for the CDR3 is TGTGCCAGCAACCCCCTCTCTGGCTATGGCTACACCTTC. Amino acids: CASNPLSGYGYTF.

This clonotype came up many times. The DNA of the CDR3 is TGCAGTGCTAGACTCCCGAACACCGGGGAGCTGTTTTTT. Translating it yields CSARLPNTGELFF. J is TRBJ2-2 and V is TRBV20-1, with D hard to call. Germline CDR1 DFQATT, CDR2 SNEGSKA (reference sequence). The germline V and J ends were trimmed by 2 bases and 0 bases, with 4 bases remaining between them. The CDR3 consists of 13 residues.

This clonotype was counted many times. CDR3 region: CASSRDGGTNYGYTF. CDR3 DNA sequence: TGCGCCAGCAGTAGGGACGGAGGGACTAACTATGGCTACACCTTC. The V call is TRBV5-1, the J call TRBJ1-2; D is perhaps TRBD1 (5 bases). Germline V gene lookup returns CDR1 SGHRS and CDR2 YFSETQ. This CDR3 has 15 amino acids. Trimming took 5 bases from V and 0 from J, leaving 14 bases between them. The complete variable domain, with remaining parts taken from reference TRBV5-1 and TRBJ1-2, reads KAGVTQTPRYLIKTRGQQVTLSCSPISGHRSVSWYQQTPGQGLQFLFEYFSETQRNKGNFPGRFSGRQFSNSRSEMNVSTLELGDSALYLCASSRDGGTNYGYTFGSGTRLTVV.

Only a few counts were recorded for this clonotype. This sequence joins TRBV6-1 and TRBJ2-7; D possibly matches TRBD1 or TRBD2 (6 bases each). Trimming took 6 bases from V and 0 from J, leaving 12 bases between them. The CDR3 loop spans 14 amino acids. The germline gives CDR1 MNHNS, CDR2 SASEGT. CDR3 DNA sequence: TGTGCCAGCAGCCGAAGGGGGGTCTCCTACGAGCAGTACTTC. This encodes CASSRRGVSYEQYF.

This clonotype has at least ten counts. The gene calls are TRBV27 and TRBJ2-7; 8 bases are a match to TRBD1. Germline CDR1 is MNHEY and CDR2 is SMNVEV (reference sequence). The CDR3 totals 17 residues. V was clipped by 1 base and J by 1 base; unmatched bases: 9. CDR3 in DNA: TGTGCCAGCAGTTTATTAGGACAGGGACAAAAGTCCTACGAGCAGTACTTC. Translating gives CASSLLGQGQKSYEQYF.

This clonotype was picked up many times. The V gene is TRBV20-1, the J gene TRBJ1-5; TRBD1 matches 7 bases. The ends lost 3 bases at V and 5 bases at J; junction bases unmatched: 7. The length of the CDR3 is 14 residues. Germline V CDR1 and CDR2: DFQATT, SNEGSKA (reference sequence). The CDR3 nucleotides read TGCAGTGCTAGGACAGGGTTGGGCGATCAGCCCCAGCATTTT. Amino acid sequence: CSARTGLGDQPQHF.

In its sample, this clonotype was seen a few times. This chain links TRBV20-1 with TRBJ2-3, with TRBD2 as a possible D gene (7 bases). The CDR3 covers 13 residues. CDR1 and CDR2 (germline): DFQATT, SNEGSKA (reference sequence). V was pared by 8 bases and J by 2 bases, with 14 bases between. This chain's CDR3 is CSPKGGDTDTQYF. For the CDR3, the DNA is TGCAGTCCAAAAGGGGGGGACACAGATACGCAGTATTTT.

At least ten counts were recorded for this clonotype. The chain joins TRBV5-1 to TRBJ2-7, with TRBD2 matching 8 bases. Germline V lookup: CDR1 SGHRS, CDR2 YFSETQ. With V trimmed by 6 bases and J by 7 bases, 15 bases remained unmatched. The CDR3 runs to 15 residues. The CDR3 region is CASKDTGLGALEQYF. The CDR3 DNA reads TGCGCCAGCAAGGACACGGGACTAGGGGCGTTGGAGCAGTACTTC.